This TCR beta chain emerged from a study of T cell responses to AZD1222 COVID-19 vaccine. Germline V gene sequence: CDR1 DFQATT, CDR2 SNEGSKA (reference sequence). CDR3 length: 11 amino acids. The V segment lost 6 bases and the J segment 8 bases; nucleotides outside the gene matches: 4. Remarks on this clone: No antigen is known for it. The same CDR3 is also encoded by other DNA sequences in this sample.

Libraries were prepared by immunoSEQ multiplex PCR; TCRdb keeps only in-frame clonotypes and omits some of them. The repertoire holds some 150,000 clones, with over 85% as singletons. Study-wide findings and caveats: White British people made up most donors, females outnumbered males, and clonal diversity was possibly underestimated. Among those given AZD1222, only six were seropositive at baseline. Unmutated variant regions are reportedly targeted by nearly half of spike-specific TCRs.

This clonotype originated in an adult in good health. The sequenced sample was peripheral blood, obtained on day 0 of AZD1222 vaccination. This chain uses TRBV20-1 with TRBJ1-2; 9 nucleotides line up with TRBD1. The CDR3 loop is CSARTGEGYTF. Written as DNA, the CDR3 is TGCAGTGCGAGGACAGGGGAAGGCTACACCTTC.